Presented here are 17 T cell receptor beta chains from one specimen sequenced in a study of cytomegalovirus exposure and HLA in healthy donors. Data came from immunoSEQ multiplex PCR; TCRdb stores just in-frame clones and leaves some out. The sample has around 200,000 clones, 65% to 85% seen once. Material: PBMCs. These receptors were obtained from a woman aged 18-29 years in good health and CMV-seropositive.

The chain combines TRBV9 with TRBJ2-1; 7 positions match TRBD2. The germline V gene has CDR1 SGDLS and CDR2 YYNGEE. J gave up 2 bases and V 2 bases, and 13 bases lay outside the gene matches. CDR3 length: 18 residues. CDR3 in DNA: TGTGCCAGCAGCGTCCAAACTAGCGAGATAATCCCCTACAATGAGCAGTTCTTC. Translated, it gives CASSVQTSEIIPYNEQFF.

This clone was seen only once. V and J are TRBV4-2 and TRBJ1-4; 10 bases map to TRBD1. Germline-derived CDR1 and CDR2 are LGHNA and YNFKEQ. The CDR3 extends over 17 amino acids. Trimming cost V 4 bases and J 8 bases; bases outside gene matches: 13. In DNA form, the CDR3 reads TGTGCCAGCAGCCGCCTCCTGACAGGGGGCAATCTGGAAAAACTGTTTTTT. Translating gives CASSRLLTGGNLEKLFF.

The J gene is TRBJ1-5, the V gene TRBV19; 9 bases fit TRBD1. The CDR3 extends over 15 amino acids. Germline values: CDR1 LNHDA, CDR2 SQIVND (reference sequence). The V and J ends lost 10 bases and 1 base, in that order; junction bases with no gene match: 8. The chain's CDR3 is CATATGTGSNQPQHF. The CDR3 region has the DNA TGTGCCACCGCAACCGGGACAGGGAGCAATCAGCCCCAGCATTTT.

The chain carries TRBV15 and TRBJ2-1; 10 nucleotides agree with TRBD1. The germline V gene has CDR1 LNHNV and CDR2 YYDKDF (reference sequence). This CDR3 contains 15 residues. V gave up 5 bases and J gave up 4 bases; unmatched junction bases: 5. The CDR3 nucleotides read TGTGCCACCAGCCCGGACAGGGGGTATTACAATGAGCAGTTCTTC. It is translated as CATSPDRGYYNEQFF. The full variable domain, rest sourced from reference TRBV15 and TRBJ2-1, is DAMVIQNPRYQVTQFGKPVTLSCSQTLNHNVMYWYQQKSSQAPKLLFHYYDKDFNNEADTPDNFQSRRPNTSFCFLDIRSPGLGDTAMYLCATSPDRGYYNEQFFGPGTRLTVL.

This clone is a singleton in its sample. This chain links TRBV19 with TRBJ1-4; no reliable D call. In germline, CDR1 is LNHDA, CDR2 SQIVND (reference sequence). CDR3 length: 16 residues. Trimming took 3 bases from V and 0 from J, leaving 11 bases between them. The CDR3 nucleotides read TGTGCCAGTAGTATGTCTCTTACTCCAACTAATGAAAAACTGTTTTTT. Residues: CASSMSLTPTNEKLFF.

The chain has TRBV7-9 and TRBJ1-5; maybe TRBD1 (6 bases). Trimming took off 3 bases at V and 5 bases at J, with 11 bases between the two ends. CDR1 and CDR2 (germline): SEHNR, FQNEAQ (reference sequence). The CDR3 spans 14 residues. CDR3 DNA sequence: TGTGCCAGCAGCTTGGGAACAGGGTATCAGCCCCAGCATTTT. Its translation is CASSLGTGYQPQHF.

The genes are TRBV15 and TRBJ2-3; 8 bases are a match to TRBD2. Per germline, CDR1 LNHNV and CDR2 YYDKDF (reference sequence). The junction had 10 bases not matched to a gene; V was cut back by 3 bases and J by 5 bases. This CDR3 comprises 16 residues. The CDR3: CATSSRARGAVDTQYF. In DNA form, the CDR3 reads TGTGCCACCAGCAGCCGTGCGCGGGGGGCAGTAGATACGCAGTATTTT. The variable domain in full, with the rest retrieved from reference TRBV15 and TRBJ2-3, is DAMVIQNPRYQVTQFGKPVTLSCSQTLNHNVMYWYQQKSSQAPKLLFHYYDKDFNNEADTPDNFQSRRPNTSFCFLDIRSPGLGDTAMYLCATSSRARGAVDTQYFGPGTRLTVL.

The chain carries TRBV6-9 and TRBJ1-1, with 7 bases aligning to TRBD1. The CDR3 contains 17 residues. The germline CDR1 and CDR2 sequences are MNHGY and SVAAGI. Unmatched junction bases numbered 18, after V lost 6 bases and J lost 5 bases. The CDR3 region is CASSRATGAPWQTEAFF. The CDR3, as DNA: TGTGCCAGCAGCCGTGCTACAGGGGCACCTTGGCAGACTGAAGCTTTCTTT.

The rearrangement links TRBV6-1 to TRBJ2-2; 11 nucleotides agree with TRBD1. The CDR3 runs to 17 residues. The ends lost 1 base at V and 4 bases at J; junction bases unmatched: 5. Looked up from germline, CDR1 is MNHNS and CDR2 is SASEGT. CDR3 nucleotides: TGTGCCAGCAGTGAAGGTTGGGGGACAGGGGGCACCGGGGAGCTGTTTTTT. Amino acid sequence: CASSEGWGTGGTGELFF.

This chain uses TRBV7-3 with TRBJ1-1; TRBD1 agrees at 7 bases. Germline CDR1 reads SGHTA; CDR2 reads FQGTGA. V was clipped by 5 bases and J by 4 bases; unmatched bases: 4. The length of the CDR3 is 13 residues. Here the CDR3 reads CASSVQGGTEAFF. The CDR3 coding sequence is TGTGCCAGCAGCGTTCAGGGGGGCACTGAAGCTTTCTTT.

The V and J genes are TRBV5-6 and TRBJ2-5, with TRBD1 matching over 8 bases. In germline, CDR1 is SGHDT, CDR2 YYEEEE. V gave up 4 bases and J gave up 4 bases; unmatched junction bases: 3. This CDR3 region has 13 residues. The CDR3 reads CASSRGQGETQYF. CDR3 sequence (DNA): TGTGCCAGCAGCCGCGGACAGGGAGAGACCCAGTACTTC.

This sequence joins TRBV6-6 and TRBJ1-4, with 9 bases identical to TRBD1. V was clipped by 2 bases and J by 3 bases; unmatched bases: 4. There are 16 residues in the CDR3. Germline CDR1 and CDR2: MNHNY and SVGAGI (reference sequence). CDR3 residues: CASSYLQGAANEKLFF. In nucleotides, the CDR3 is TGTGCCAGCAGTTACCTACAGGGGGCGGCTAATGAAAAACTGTTTTTT.

This clone showed up just a few times. The J gene is TRBJ2-3, the V gene TRBV7-9; 7 nucleotides match TRBD2. Germline values: CDR1 SEHNR, CDR2 FQNEAQ (reference sequence). The V segment lost 5 bases and the J segment 0 bases; nucleotides outside the gene matches: 5. This CDR3 comprises 15 residues. The CDR3 DNA follows: TGTGCCAGCAGCGATCGACTAGCAAGCACAGATACGCAGTATTTT. As protein: CASSDRLASTDTQYF.

This chain links TRBV29-1 with TRBJ2-7; D remains unclear. Germline V gives CDR1 SQVTM, CDR2 ANQGSEA. V was pared by 4 bases and J by 3 bases, with 10 bases between. This CDR3 is built from 12 residues. The CDR3 coding sequence is TGCAGCGTTGCGCCAGACTTCTACGAGCAGTACTTC. Protein sequence: CSVAPDFYEQYF.

The rearrangement joins TRBV18 to TRBJ1-6, with D perhaps TRBD1 (5 bases). CDR1 and CDR2 from the germline V gene are KGHSH and LQKENI. Trimming shortened V by 0 bases and J by 11 bases, and 14 bases separated the two germline ends. The CDR3 has 15 residues. The CDR3 DNA is TGTGCCAGCTCACCACCGGAGGGGCCGAATCCACCCCTCCACTTT. Translation gives CASSPPEGPNPPLHF. The full variable domain, in which reference TRBV18 and TRBJ1-6 provide the parts outside the CDR3, is NAGVMQNPRHLVRRRGQEARLRCSPMKGHSHVYWYRQLPEEGLKFMVYLQKENIIDESGMPKERFSAEFPKEGPSILRIQQVVRGDSAAYFCASSPPEGPNPPLHFGNGTRLTVT.

The chain uses TRBV15 and TRBJ1-3; no clear D gene. The CDR3 covers 16 residues. V lost 0 bases and J lost 0, with 9 bases in between. Germline assignment: CDR1 LNHNV and CDR2 YYDKDF (reference sequence). The CDR3 coding sequence is TGTGCCACCAGCAGAGATCTCCAGGTCTCTGGAAACACCATATATTTT. This encodes CATSRDLQVSGNTIYF.

The V call is TRBV15, the J call TRBJ2-1, with 8 bases aligning to TRBD2. The CDR3 has 13 residues. Germline CDR1 reads LNHNV; CDR2 reads YYDKDF (reference sequence). Trimming at V came to 5 bases and at J to 8 bases, leaving 5 bases not matched to a gene. CDR3 sequence: CATSVYSGDEQFF. Written as DNA, the CDR3 is TGTGCCACCAGCGTCTATAGCGGGGATGAGCAGTTCTTC.